In its sample, the clone carrying this T cell receptor (beta chain) was seen many times. Its antigen is not known. With the read ending 3 residues before the CDR3 end, the germline J gene is used to fill in that end. V was cut by 7 bases and J by 5 bases, with 24 bases left in between. The V gene's germline CDR1 is SGHRS and CDR2 YFSETQ. The length of the CDR3 is 16 residues. Clones were read by immunoSEQ multiplex PCR, and TCRdb kept only the in-frame ones, dropping some. The table lists 40,000 to 45,000 clones, with no singletons. Patients and controls were mostly of Caucasian heritage. These data come from a study of T cell clonality in common variable immunodeficiency. Findings and limits, study-wide: Fewer TCRbeta clones were shared among CVID subjects than controls. Fewer deletions and N-nucleotide insertions were reportedly seen in common variable immunodeficiency TCR beta sequences.

Sequences were obtained from peripheral blood mononuclear cells. This receptor was identified in a person aged 18 to 75 in good health. The chain uses TRBV5-1 and TRBJ1-1, with a possible D match to TRBD1 (6 bases). The covered CDR3 bases are TGCGCCAGCGTCACGGGCGGAGTTCAGGGGAGGACTGAA. This translates into CASVTGGVQGRTE. The whole CDR3 sequence reads CASVTGGVQGRTEAFF.